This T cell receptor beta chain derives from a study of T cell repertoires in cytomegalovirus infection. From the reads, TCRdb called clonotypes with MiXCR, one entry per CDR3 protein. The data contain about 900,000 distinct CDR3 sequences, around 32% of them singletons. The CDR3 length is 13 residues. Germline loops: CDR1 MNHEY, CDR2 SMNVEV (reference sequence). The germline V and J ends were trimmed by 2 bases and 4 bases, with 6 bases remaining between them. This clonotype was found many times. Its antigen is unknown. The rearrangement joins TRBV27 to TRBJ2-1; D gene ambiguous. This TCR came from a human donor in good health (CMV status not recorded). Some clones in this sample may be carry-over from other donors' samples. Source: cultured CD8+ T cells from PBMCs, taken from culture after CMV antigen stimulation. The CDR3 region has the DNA TGTGCCAGCAGTTTAACCGAATACAATGAGCAGTTCTTC. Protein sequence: CASSLTEYNEQFF.